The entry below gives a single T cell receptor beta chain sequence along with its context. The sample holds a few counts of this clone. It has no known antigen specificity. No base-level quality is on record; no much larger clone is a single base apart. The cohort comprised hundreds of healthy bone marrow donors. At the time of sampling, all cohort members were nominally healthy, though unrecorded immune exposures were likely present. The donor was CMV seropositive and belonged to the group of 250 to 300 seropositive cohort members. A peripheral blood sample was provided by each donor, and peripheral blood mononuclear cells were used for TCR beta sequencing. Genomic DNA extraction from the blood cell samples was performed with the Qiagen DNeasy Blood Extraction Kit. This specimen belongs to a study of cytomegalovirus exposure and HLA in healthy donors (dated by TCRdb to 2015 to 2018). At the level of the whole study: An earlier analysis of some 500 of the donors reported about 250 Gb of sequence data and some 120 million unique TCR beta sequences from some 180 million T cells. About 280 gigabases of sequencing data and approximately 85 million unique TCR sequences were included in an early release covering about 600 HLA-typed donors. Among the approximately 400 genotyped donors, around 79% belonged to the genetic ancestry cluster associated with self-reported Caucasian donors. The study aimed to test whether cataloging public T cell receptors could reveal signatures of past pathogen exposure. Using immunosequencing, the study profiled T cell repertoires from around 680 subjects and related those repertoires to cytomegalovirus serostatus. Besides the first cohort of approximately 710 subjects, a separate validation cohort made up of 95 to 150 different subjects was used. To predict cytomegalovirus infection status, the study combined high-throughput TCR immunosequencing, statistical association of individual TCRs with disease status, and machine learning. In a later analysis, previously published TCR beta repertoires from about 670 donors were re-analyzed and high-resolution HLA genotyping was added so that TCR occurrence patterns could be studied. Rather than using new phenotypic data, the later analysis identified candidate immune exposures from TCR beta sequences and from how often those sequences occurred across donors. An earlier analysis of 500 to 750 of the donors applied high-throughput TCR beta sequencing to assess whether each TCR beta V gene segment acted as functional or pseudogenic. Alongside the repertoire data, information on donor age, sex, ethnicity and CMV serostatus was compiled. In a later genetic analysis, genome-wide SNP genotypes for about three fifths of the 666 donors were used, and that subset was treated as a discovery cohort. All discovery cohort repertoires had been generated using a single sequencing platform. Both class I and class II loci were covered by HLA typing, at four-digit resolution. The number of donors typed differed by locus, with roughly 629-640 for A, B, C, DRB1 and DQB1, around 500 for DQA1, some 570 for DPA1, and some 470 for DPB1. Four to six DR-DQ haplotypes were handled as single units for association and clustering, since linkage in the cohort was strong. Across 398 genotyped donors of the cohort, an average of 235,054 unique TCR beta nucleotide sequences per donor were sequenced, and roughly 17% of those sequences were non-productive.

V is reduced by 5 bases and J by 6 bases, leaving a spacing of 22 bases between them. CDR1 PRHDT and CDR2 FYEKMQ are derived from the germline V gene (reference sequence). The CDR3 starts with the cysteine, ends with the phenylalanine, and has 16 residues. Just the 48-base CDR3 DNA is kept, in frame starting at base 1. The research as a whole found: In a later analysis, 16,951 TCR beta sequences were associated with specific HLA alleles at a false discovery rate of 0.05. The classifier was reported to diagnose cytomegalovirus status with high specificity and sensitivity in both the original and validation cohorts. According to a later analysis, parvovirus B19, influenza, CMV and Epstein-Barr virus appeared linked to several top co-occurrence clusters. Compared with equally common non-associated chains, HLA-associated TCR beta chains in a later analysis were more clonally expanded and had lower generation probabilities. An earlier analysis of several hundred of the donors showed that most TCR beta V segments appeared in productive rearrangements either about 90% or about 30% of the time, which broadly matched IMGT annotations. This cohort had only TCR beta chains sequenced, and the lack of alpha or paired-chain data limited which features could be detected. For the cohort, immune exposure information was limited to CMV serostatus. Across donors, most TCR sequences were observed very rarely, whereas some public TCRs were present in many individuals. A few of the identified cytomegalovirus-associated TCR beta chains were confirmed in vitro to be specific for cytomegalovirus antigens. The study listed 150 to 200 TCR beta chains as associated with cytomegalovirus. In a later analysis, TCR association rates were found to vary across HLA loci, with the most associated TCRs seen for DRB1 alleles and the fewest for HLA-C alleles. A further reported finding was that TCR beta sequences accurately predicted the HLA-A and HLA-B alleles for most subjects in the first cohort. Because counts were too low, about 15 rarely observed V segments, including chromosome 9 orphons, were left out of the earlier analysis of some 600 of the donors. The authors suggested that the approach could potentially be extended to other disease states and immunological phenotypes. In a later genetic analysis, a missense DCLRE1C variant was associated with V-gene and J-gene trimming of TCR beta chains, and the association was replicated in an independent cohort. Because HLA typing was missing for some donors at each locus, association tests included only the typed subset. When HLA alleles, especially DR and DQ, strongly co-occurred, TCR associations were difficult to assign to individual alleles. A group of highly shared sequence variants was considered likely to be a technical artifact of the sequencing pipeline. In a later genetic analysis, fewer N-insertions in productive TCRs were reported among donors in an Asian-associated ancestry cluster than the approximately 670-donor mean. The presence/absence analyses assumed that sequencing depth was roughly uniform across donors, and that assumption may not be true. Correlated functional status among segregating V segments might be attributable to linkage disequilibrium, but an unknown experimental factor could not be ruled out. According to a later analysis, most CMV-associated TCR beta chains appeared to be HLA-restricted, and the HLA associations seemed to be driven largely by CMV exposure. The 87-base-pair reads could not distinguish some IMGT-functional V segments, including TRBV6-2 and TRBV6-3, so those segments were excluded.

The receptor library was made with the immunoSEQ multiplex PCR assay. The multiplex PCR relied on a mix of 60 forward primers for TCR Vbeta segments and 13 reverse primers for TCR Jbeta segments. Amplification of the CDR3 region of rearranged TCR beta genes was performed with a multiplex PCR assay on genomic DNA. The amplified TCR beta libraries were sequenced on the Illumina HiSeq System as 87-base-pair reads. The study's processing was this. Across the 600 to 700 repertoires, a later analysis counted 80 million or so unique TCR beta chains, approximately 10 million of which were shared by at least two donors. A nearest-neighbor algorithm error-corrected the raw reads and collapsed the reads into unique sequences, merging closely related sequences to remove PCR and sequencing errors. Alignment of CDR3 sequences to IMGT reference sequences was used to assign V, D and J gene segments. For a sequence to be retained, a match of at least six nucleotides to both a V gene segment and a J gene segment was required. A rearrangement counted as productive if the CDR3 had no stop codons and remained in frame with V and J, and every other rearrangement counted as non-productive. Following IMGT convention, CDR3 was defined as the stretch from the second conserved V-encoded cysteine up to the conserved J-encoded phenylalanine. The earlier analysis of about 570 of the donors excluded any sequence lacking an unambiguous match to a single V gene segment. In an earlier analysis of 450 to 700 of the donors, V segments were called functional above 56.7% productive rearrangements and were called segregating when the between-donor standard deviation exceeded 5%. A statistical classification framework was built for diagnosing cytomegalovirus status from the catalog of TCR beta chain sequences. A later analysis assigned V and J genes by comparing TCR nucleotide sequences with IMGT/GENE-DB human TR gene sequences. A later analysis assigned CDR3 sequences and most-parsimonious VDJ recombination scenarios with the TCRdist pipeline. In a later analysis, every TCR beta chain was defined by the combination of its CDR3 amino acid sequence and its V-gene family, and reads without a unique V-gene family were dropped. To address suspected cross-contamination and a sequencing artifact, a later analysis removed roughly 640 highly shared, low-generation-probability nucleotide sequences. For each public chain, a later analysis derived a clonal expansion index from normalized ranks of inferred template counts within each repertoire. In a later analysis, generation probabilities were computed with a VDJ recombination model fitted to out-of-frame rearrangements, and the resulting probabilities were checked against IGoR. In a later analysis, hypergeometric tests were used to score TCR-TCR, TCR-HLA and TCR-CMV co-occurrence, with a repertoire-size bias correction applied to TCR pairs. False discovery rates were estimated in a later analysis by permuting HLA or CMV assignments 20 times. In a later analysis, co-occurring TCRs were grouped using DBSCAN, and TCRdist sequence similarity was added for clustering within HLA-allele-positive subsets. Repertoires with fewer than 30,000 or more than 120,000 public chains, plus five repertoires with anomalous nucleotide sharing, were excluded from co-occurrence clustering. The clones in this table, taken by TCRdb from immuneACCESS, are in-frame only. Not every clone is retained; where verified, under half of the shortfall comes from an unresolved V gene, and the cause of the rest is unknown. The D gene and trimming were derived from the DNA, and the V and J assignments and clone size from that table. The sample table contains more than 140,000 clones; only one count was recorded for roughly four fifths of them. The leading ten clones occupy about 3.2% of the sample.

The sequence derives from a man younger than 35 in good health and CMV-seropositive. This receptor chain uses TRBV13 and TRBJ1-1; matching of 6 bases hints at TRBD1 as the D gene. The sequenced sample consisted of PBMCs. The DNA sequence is TGTGCCAGCAGCCTACCCATAACAGGGTCGAGCGCTGAAGCTTTCTTT. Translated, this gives CASSLPITGSSAEAFF.